One and the same sample provided the 8 T cell receptor beta chains below, sequenced in a study of neurological immune-mediated disorders. TCRdb reanalysed the 5' RACE reads using MiXCR and keeps one entry per CDR3 protein. The data show some 16,000 distinct CDR3 sequences, about a fifth seen once. Sequencing input: PBMCs. These receptors all stem from a man aged 50 to 60 in good health.

This clonotype was seen at least ten times. The chain carries TRBV7-2 and TRBJ2-4, with a tentative D call TRBD1 (5 bases). This CDR3 comprises 15 residues. From germline, CDR1 is SGHTA and CDR2 FQGNSA. Trimming took 5 bases from V and 1 from J, leaving 12 bases between them. CDR3 nucleotide sequence: TGTGCCAGCAGCCCTCCAGGGTTGGCCAAAAACATTCAGTACTTC. Translating gives CASSPPGLAKNIQYF.

This clonotype was counted a few times. The rearrangement links TRBV12-3 or TRBV12-4 to TRBJ2-7; D is perhaps TRBD1 (6 bases). Trimming shortened V by 5 bases and J by 4 bases, and 9 bases separated the two germline ends. The CDR3 loop spans 12 amino acids. The CDR3 spells CASSDGQYEQYF. Here the CDR3 DNA reads TGTGCCAGCAGTGATGGACAGTACGAGCAGTACTTC.

J is TRBJ2-1 and V is TRBV6-4, with D perhaps matching TRBD1 (7 bases). The length of the CDR3 is 13 residues. V shed 4 bases and J shed 8 bases, with 12 bases lying between them. The germline CDR1 and CDR2 sequences are MRHNA and SNTAGT. The CDR3, as DNA: TGTGCCAGCAGTGGACAGGGCGGGGATGAGCAGTTCTTC. It codes for CASSGQGGDEQFF.

This clonotype was detected ten times or more. The chain links TRBV20-1 to TRBJ2-7, with 9 bases matching TRBD1. This CDR3 contains 14 residues. CDR1 is DFQATT, CDR2 SNEGSKA, per germline (reference sequence). V was pared by 6 bases and J by 3 bases, with 9 bases of the junction left unmatched. The CDR3 DNA reads TGCAGTGCGAACCCCGGGACAGGGATCTACGAGCAGTACTTC. Translated: CSANPGTGIYEQYF.

Many counts were recorded for this clonotype. The J gene is TRBJ2-7, the V gene TRBV5-1, with unresolved D. The CDR3 is 15 amino acids. Germline V CDR1 and CDR2: SGHRS, YFSETQ. V lost 0 bases and J 2 bases, leaving 12 bases between the germline ends. This CDR3 is CASSLAVGRPYEQYF. In DNA, the CDR3 is TGCGCCAGCAGCTTGGCCGTTGGAAGACCCTACGAGCAGTACTTC. Full variable domain (remainder filled in from reference TRBV5-1 and TRBJ2-7): KAGVTQTPRYLIKTRGQQVTLSCSPISGHRSVSWYQQTPGQGLQFLFEYFSETQRNKGNFPGRFSGRQFSNSRSEMNVSTLELGDSALYLCASSLAVGRPYEQYFGPGTRLTVT.

This clonotype appeared many times. The rearrangement uses TRBV5-1 and TRBJ1-1; a weak D match, TRBD1 (6 bases). This CDR3 is 13 amino acids long. The germline V gene has CDR1 SGHRS and CDR2 YFSETQ. Trimming cost V 1 base and J 5 bases, with 9 bases left between them. CDR3 sequence: CASSLTGQTEAFF. The CDR3 nucleotides read TGCGCCAGCAGCTTGACAGGGCAGACTGAAGCTTTCTTT.

This clonotype was observed at least ten times. The J gene is TRBJ1-6, the V gene TRBV25-1; D is unclear. Trimming shortened V by 6 bases and J by 8 bases, and 8 bases separated the two germline ends. The CDR3 is made up of 12 amino acids. Germline CDR1 and CDR2: MGHDK and SYGVNS. CDR3 residues: CASREDYSPLHF. As DNA, the CDR3 is TGTGCCAGCAGGGAGGACTATTCACCCCTCCACTTT.

This chain uses TRBV28 with TRBJ2-1, with TRBD2 matching over 10 bases. Germline V CDR1 and CDR2: MDHEN, SYDVKM. The CDR3 runs to 18 residues. The junction had 14 bases not matched to a gene; V was cut back by 5 bases and J by 4 bases. CDR3 loop: CASSSIWRGTSEYNEQFF. The DNA for the CDR3 is TGTGCCAGCAGTAGTATATGGAGGGGGACTAGCGAGTACAATGAGCAGTTCTTC.